This TCR beta chain emerged from a study of CD8+CD57+ T cells in acquired aplastic anemia. Study results and caveats: Between patients and controls, CD8+ Simpson's diversity did not vary significantly. The same twenty-nine CD8+ CDR3 sequences occurred in patients and in controls.

The CDR3 covers 13 residues. CDR1 SGHAT and CDR2 FQDESV come from the germline V gene (reference sequence). Note on this clonotype: The target antigen is unknown. An end of the junction does not agree with germline; a read error may underlie this.

According to the study, genomic DNA was the template for TCR beta VDJ and CDR3 profiling. MiXCR was run by TCRdb on the reads, yielding one entry per CDR3 protein. The data contain about 400,000 distinct CDR3 sequences, 65% to 80% of them singletons. The J gene is TRBJ2-5, the V gene TRBV11-1, with unresolved D. The sequenced sample was sorted CD4+, CD8+, or CD8+CD57+ T cells (not recorded which) from PBMCs. The TCR originated in a human donor in good health, serving as a control. CDR3 DNA sequence: TGCGCCAGCAGCGAAAAGGGCCCCGAGACCCAGTACTTC. Residues: CASSEKGPETQYF.